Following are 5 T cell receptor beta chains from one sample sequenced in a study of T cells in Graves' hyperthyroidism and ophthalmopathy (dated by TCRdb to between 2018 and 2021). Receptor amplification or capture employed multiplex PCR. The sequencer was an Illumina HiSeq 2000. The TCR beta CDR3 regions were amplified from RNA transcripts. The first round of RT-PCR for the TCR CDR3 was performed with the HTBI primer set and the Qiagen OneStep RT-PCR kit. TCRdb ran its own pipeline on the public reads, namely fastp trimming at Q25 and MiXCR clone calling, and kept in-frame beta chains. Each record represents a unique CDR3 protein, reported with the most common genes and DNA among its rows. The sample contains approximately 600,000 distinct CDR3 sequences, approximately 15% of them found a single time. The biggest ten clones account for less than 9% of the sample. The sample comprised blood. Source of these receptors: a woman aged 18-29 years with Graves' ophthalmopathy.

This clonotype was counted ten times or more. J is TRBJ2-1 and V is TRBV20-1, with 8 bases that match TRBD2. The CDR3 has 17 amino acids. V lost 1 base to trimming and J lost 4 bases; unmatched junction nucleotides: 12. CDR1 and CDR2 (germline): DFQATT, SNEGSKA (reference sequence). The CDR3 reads CSARATRGGGRYNEQFF. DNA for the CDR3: TGCAGTGCTAGAGCCACCAGGGGAGGCGGGAGGTACAATGAGCAGTTCTTC.

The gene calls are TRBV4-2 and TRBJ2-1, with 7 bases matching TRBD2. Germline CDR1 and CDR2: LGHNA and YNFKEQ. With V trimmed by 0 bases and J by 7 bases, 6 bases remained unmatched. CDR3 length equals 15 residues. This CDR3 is CASSQEGLVVNEQFF. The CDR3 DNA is TGTGCCAGCAGCCAAGAAGGACTAGTCGTGAATGAGCAGTTCTTC.

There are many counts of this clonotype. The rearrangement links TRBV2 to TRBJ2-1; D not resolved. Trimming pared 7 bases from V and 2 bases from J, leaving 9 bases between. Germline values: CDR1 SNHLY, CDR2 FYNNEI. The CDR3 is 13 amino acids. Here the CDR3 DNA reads TGTGCCAGCACGGGTTACACCTACAATGAGCAGTTCTTC. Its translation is CASTGYTYNEQFF.

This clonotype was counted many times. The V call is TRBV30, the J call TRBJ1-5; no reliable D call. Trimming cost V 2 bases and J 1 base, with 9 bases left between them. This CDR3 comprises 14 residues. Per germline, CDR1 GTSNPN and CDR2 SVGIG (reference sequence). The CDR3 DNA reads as TGTGCCTGGAGTTCCGGGTTAAGCAATCAGCCCCAGCATTTT. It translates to CAWSSGLSNQPQHF.

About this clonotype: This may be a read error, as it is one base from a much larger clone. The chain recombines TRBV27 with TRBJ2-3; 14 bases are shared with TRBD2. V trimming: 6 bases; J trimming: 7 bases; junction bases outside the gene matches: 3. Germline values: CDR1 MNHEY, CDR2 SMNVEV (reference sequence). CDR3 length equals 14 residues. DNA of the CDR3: TGTGCCAGCAGCGGGACTAGCGGGAGAAATACGCAGTATTTT. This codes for CASSGTSGRNTQYF.